A single sample gave rise to the 12 T cell receptor beta chains below, sequenced in a study of blood T cell repertoires in COVID-19. The assay was immunoSEQ multiplex PCR, and TCRdb's table has in-frame clones only and misses some. The sample records around 280,000 clones, around 84% being singletons. What was sequenced was peripheral blood. The receptors were gathered from a man between 70 and 80 years old with acute or convalescent COVID-19.

This clone was counted a single time. The chain employs TRBV5-1 and TRBJ1-1, with D uncertain. V was pared by 1 base and J by 1 base, with 5 bases between. There are 13 residues in the CDR3. Germline CDR1 is SGHRS and CDR2 is YFSETQ. The CDR3 here is CASSLYRNTEAFF. The CDR3 coding sequence is TGCGCCAGCAGCTTGTACAGGAACACTGAAGCTTTCTTT.

The V call is TRBV11-3, the J call TRBJ2-1; 10 bases fit TRBD1. The germline CDR1 and CDR2 sequences are SGHNT and YENEEA. With 5 bases clipped from V and 4 bases from J, the junction kept 2 bases outside the gene matches. The CDR3 has 14 residues. In DNA, the CDR3 is TGTGCCAGCAGCCAGGGACAGGGGTACAATGAGCAGTTCTTC. Translated: CASSQGQGYNEQFF.

The rearrangement uses TRBV9 and TRBJ2-5; 10 nucleotides match TRBD1. The CDR3 totals 16 residues. V lost 3 bases to trimming and J lost 2 bases; unmatched junction nucleotides: 7. Germline values: CDR1 SGDLS, CDR2 YYNGEE. CDR3 DNA: TGTGCCAGCAGCGCCCGGACAGGGGGTATTCAAGAGACCCAGTACTTC. Protein product: CASSARTGGIQETQYF. Filled out from reference TRBV9 and TRBJ2-5, the complete variable domain reads DSGVTQTPKHLITATGQRVTLRCSPRSGDLSVYWYQQSLDQGLQFLIQYYNGEERAKGNILERFSAQQFPDLHSELNLSSLELGDSALYFCASSARTGGIQETQYFGPGTRLLVL.

The chain joins TRBV5-1 to TRBJ2-2; D not resolved. The CDR3 is 15 amino acids. The germline CDR1 and CDR2 sequences are SGHRS and YFSETQ. The V end lost 2 bases, the J end lost 2 bases, and 10 bases lay between the germline ends. DNA for the CDR3: TGCGCCAGCAGCTTTTTACAGACAAACACCGGGGAGCTGTTTTTT. Translated, it gives CASSFLQTNTGELFF.

V usage is TRBV5-4 and J usage is TRBJ2-7; no definite D call. V gave up 0 bases and J gave up 3 bases, with 10 bases separating them. Germline V CDR1 and CDR2: SGHNT, YYREEE (reference sequence). The CDR3 consists of 14 residues. DNA for the CDR3: TGTGCCAGCAGCTTGGAAAGACTGAGCTACGAGCAGTACTTC. Translating gives CASSLERLSYEQYF.

This chain uses TRBV19 with TRBJ1-1; D perhaps matches TRBD1 (6 bases). Germline V gene sequence: CDR1 LNHDA, CDR2 SQIVND (reference sequence). The CDR3 has 13 amino acids. Trimming shortened V by 3 bases and J by 7 bases, and 12 bases separated the two germline ends. CDR3 protein: CASSMYRVSEAFF. As DNA, the CDR3 is TGTGCCAGTAGTATGTACAGGGTGAGTGAAGCTTTCTTT. Full variable domain (missing parts from reference TRBV19 and TRBJ1-1): DGGITQSPKYLFRKEGQNVTLSCEQNLNHDAMYWYRQDPGQGLRLIYYSQIVNDFQKGDIAEGYSVSREKKESFPLTVTSAQKNPTAFYLCASSMYRVSEAFFGQGTRLTVV.

This clone has a handful of counts. This chain connects TRBV7-9 to TRBJ1-2, with a tentative D call TRBD1 (6 bases). Trimming removed 5 bases at V and 1 base at J, with 14 bases between. There are 15 residues in the CDR3. Germline CDR1 SEHNR, CDR2 FQNEAQ (reference sequence). In DNA, the CDR3 is TGTGCCAGCAGCCTGTGGACAGTCTTTAACTATGGCTACACCTTC. Protein product: CASSLWTVFNYGYTF. The whole variable domain, filled in from reference TRBV7-9 and TRBJ1-2, reads DTGVSQNPRHKITKRGQNVTFRCDPISEHNRLYWYRQTLGQGPEFLTYFQNEAQLEKSRLLSDRFSAERPKGSFSTLEIQRTEQGDSAMYLCASSLWTVFNYGYTFGSGTRLTVV.

Points on this clone: An end of the junction differs from the germline gene, which may be a read error. The chain combines TRBV5-1 with TRBJ2-5; 7 bases align to TRBD1. Germline loops: CDR1 SGHRS, CDR2 YFSETQ. CDR3 size: 15 residues. The CDR3 spells CASRLEVGQRETQYF. CDR3 coding DNA: TGCGCCAGCAGGTTGGAAGTGGGACAGAGAGAGACCCAGTACTTC. Using reference TRBV5-1 and TRBJ2-5 for the parts outside the CDR3, the full variable domain is KAGVTQTPRYLIKTRGQQVTLSCSPISGHRSVSWYQQTPGQGLQFLFEYFSETQRNKGNFPGRFSGRQFSNSRSEMNVSTLELGDSALYLCASRLEVGQRETQYFGPGTRLLVL.

This clone appeared a single time. The rearrangement uses TRBV4-3 and TRBJ1-1; a possible D gene is TRBD1 (5 bases). The V end was cut by 3 bases, the J end by 10 bases, with 18 bases between. The CDR3 is 14 residues long. Germline V gene data show CDR1 as LGHNA and CDR2 as YSLEER. The CDR3 loop is CASSQVTGGVGAFF. For the CDR3, the DNA is TGCGCCAGCAGCCAGGTCACTGGGGGGGTGGGAGCTTTCTTT.

This clone was observed a handful of times. The rearrangement joins TRBV9 to TRBJ1-3; D is perhaps TRBD1 (6 bases). The germline V gene encodes CDR1 SGDLS and CDR2 YYNGEE. This CDR3 has 19 residues. The V end was cut by 4 bases, the J end by 2 bases, with 25 bases between. CDR3 region: CASSSRDKDPRRAGNTIYF. The CDR3 DNA follows: TGTGCCAGCAGCAGCCGGGACAAGGACCCGCGAAGGGCTGGAAACACCATATATTTT.

This clone was seen once. CDR3 sequence reads: CATSRSYYQGASTDTQYF. The CDR3 DNA is TGTGCCACCAGCAGATCCTACTACCAGGGGGCTAGCACAGATACGCAGTATTTT. The chain combines TRBV15 with TRBJ2-3; 8 bases map to TRBD1. The CDR3 is 18 amino acids. The germline V gene encodes CDR1 LNHNV and CDR2 YYDKDF (reference sequence). V shed 2 bases, J shed 0 bases, and the junction held 10 bases outside the gene matches.

This clone showed up many times. The chain has TRBV23-1 and TRBJ1-1; D gene unclear. TRBV23-1 carries the ORF label, with uncertain function. V shed 2 bases and J shed 1 base, with 14 bases lying between them. The CDR3 covers 16 residues. DNA for the CDR3: TGCGCCAGCAGTCAAAGGCCTTGGCGAGGGAACACTGAAGCTTTCTTT. Translation gives CASSQRPWRGNTEAFF.